This passage covers 18 T cell receptor beta chains from one sample sequenced in a study of blood T cell repertoires in COVID-19. Produced via immunoSEQ multiplex PCR; TCRdb's table is partial and in-frame only. Here the sample spans a few hundred thousand clones, over 80% being singletons. The source material was PBMCs or T cells enriched from blood (not recorded which). These receptors were collected from a human donor in a cohort exposed to, infected with or recovered from COVID-19 (not recorded which). The donor label of this sample is uncertain.

The V call is TRBV7-2, the J call TRBJ2-1, with 9 bases aligning to TRBD1. The CDR3 loop spans 15 amino acids. Germline values: CDR1 SGHTA, CDR2 FQGNSA. V dropped 9 bases and J dropped 6; count of bases not matched to a gene: 12. In DNA form, the CDR3 reads TGTGCCAGTTTACCGGGACAGGGAAGATCCAATGAGCAGTTCTTC. Translating it yields CASLPGQGRSNEQFF.

Note on this clone: One junction end disagrees with the germline gene, perhaps due to a read error. This rearrangement joins TRBV9 to TRBJ1-4, with 10 bases that match TRBD1. Germline loops: CDR1 SGDLS, CDR2 YYNGEE. The CDR3 is made up of 13 amino acids. CDR3 residues: CASSAGTGESQAF. In DNA, the CDR3 is TGTGCCAGCAGCGCCGGGACAGGGGAAAGTCAGGCATTT.

The chain carries TRBV7-3 and TRBJ2-3; TRBD1 aligns across 10 bases. J gave up 2 bases and V 5 bases, and 4 bases lay outside the gene matches. The germline gives CDR1 SGHTA, CDR2 FQGTGA. This CDR3 contains 15 residues. The CDR3 bases are TGTGCCAGCAGCCCGACAGGGGGCGCCACAGATACGCAGTATTTT. Protein product: CASSPTGGATDTQYF.

The chain uses TRBV9 and TRBJ1-1, with TRBD1 matching over 8 bases. This CDR3 is built from 16 residues. The germline CDR1 and CDR2 sequences are SGDLS and YYNGEE. With 2 bases clipped from V and 6 bases from J, the junction kept 12 bases outside the gene matches. CDR3: CASSVRGGRGPSEAFF. The CDR3 nucleotides read TGTGCCAGCAGCGTCCGAGGTGGCAGGGGGCCCTCTGAAGCTTTCTTT. The whole variable domain, remainder taken from reference TRBV9 and TRBJ1-1, is DSGVTQTPKHLITATGQRVTLRCSPRSGDLSVYWYQQSLDQGLQFLIQYYNGEERAKGNILERFSAQQFPDLHSELNLSSLELGDSALYFCASSVRGGRGPSEAFFGQGTRLTVV.

The chain joins TRBV4-1 to TRBJ1-5, with TRBD1 matching 9 bases. With 2 bases clipped from V and 4 bases from J, the junction kept 9 bases outside the gene matches. The CDR3 is 17 amino acids. The germline gives CDR1 MGHRA, CDR2 YSYEKL. CDR3 residues: CASSQHPVQGANQPQHF. The CDR3, as DNA: TGCGCCAGCAGCCAACACCCAGTACAGGGGGCGAATCAGCCCCAGCATTTT.

The chain combines TRBV14 with TRBJ1-4; D perhaps matches TRBD1 (5 bases). Germline CDR1 reads SGHDN; CDR2 reads FVKESK. CDR3 length: 15 residues. V was cut by 2 bases and J by 5 bases, with 12 bases left in between. CDR3 DNA sequence: TGTGCCAGCAGCCAAAACACAGGCTCGAATGAAAAACTGTTTTTT. Translation: CASSQNTGSNEKLFF.

This clone was recorded a few times. The J gene is TRBJ1-2, the V gene TRBV4-1, with D hard to call. Germline CDR1 reads MGHRA; CDR2 reads YSYEKL. Trimming removed 2 bases at V and 5 bases at J, with 18 bases between. This CDR3 has 16 residues. The CDR3 sequence: CASSQSDLGGRYGYTF. The CDR3 nucleotides read TGCGCCAGCAGCCAATCAGACTTAGGCGGCAGATATGGCTACACCTTC.

The chain carries TRBV4-1 and TRBJ1-6; D unclear. This CDR3 has 16 residues. Germline CDR1 is MGHRA and CDR2 is YSYEKL. V gave up 4 bases and J gave up 2 bases, with 12 bases separating them. The CDR3 nucleotides are TGCGCCAGCAGCCCCGGGCGGGGTACCTATAATTCACCCCTCCACTTT. Residues: CASSPGRGTYNSPLHF.

The V gene is TRBV4-3, the J gene TRBJ1-2; weak D call: TRBD1 (5 bases). The CDR3 consists of 15 residues. The V end lost 4 bases, the J end lost 4 bases, and 16 bases lay between the germline ends. Germline lookup yields CDR1 LGHNA and CDR2 YSLEER. The CDR3 coding sequence is TGCGCCAGCAGCCCTTCGCGGGGCGAGGGCTATGGCTACACCTTC. It translates to CASSPSRGEGYGYTF.

This chain connects TRBV18 to TRBJ2-1; TRBD2 agrees at 8 bases. Germline CDR1 is KGHSH and CDR2 is LQKENI. The trim removed 4 bases at V and 3 bases at J, leaving 17 bases unmatched. The CDR3 totals 19 residues. The CDR3 DNA follows: TGTGCCAGCTCACGACGGTCCCGCGGAGCGGGGGTTGACTACAATGAGCAGTTCTTC. Its protein is CASSRRSRGAGVDYNEQFF.

This chain links TRBV4-1 with TRBJ2-2; 9 positions agree with TRBD1. Germline V CDR1 and CDR2: MGHRA, YSYEKL. The CDR3 runs to 17 residues. V was pared by 4 bases and J by 3 bases, with 9 bases of the junction left unmatched. The CDR3 protein is CASSPIPRTGDTGELFF. In nucleotides, the CDR3 is TGCGCCAGCAGCCCCATCCCGAGGACAGGGGACACCGGGGAGCTGTTTTTT.

The chain employs TRBV27 and TRBJ1-2; 10 bases are a match to TRBD1. The CDR3 runs to 15 residues. V lost 0 bases and J lost 4; bases outside the gene matches: 2. CDR1 and CDR2 from the germline V gene are MNHEY and SMNVEV (reference sequence). CDR3 loop: CASSLSGTGVYGYTF. The DNA of the CDR3 is TGTGCCAGCAGTTTATCGGGGACAGGGGTCTATGGCTACACCTTC.

V gene TRBV4-1 combines with J gene TRBJ2-5; TRBD1 matches at 9 bases. Germline CDR1 reads MGHRA; CDR2 reads YSYEKL. The CDR3 totals 16 residues. V shed 4 bases and J 2 bases; nucleotides not matched to a gene: 8. This chain's CDR3 is CASSRGQGTSQETQYF. In DNA, the CDR3 is TGCGCCAGCAGCCGTGGACAGGGGACAAGTCAAGAGACCCAGTACTTC.

In DNA, the CDR3 is TGTGCCAGCAGCTTAGGGCTAGCGGGGGGCCGGAGCTCCTACGAGCAGTACTTC. Translating it yields CASSLGLAGGRSSYEQYF. The genes are TRBV11-2 and TRBJ2-7, with 11 positions matching TRBD2. This CDR3 has 18 residues. With 1 base clipped from V and 0 bases from J, the junction kept 8 bases outside the gene matches. Germline V gene lookup returns CDR1 SGHAT and CDR2 FQNNGV.

The chain joins TRBV11-3 to TRBJ1-1, with D uncertain. The CDR3 has 13 residues. Germline-derived CDR1 and CDR2 are SGHNT and YENEEA. V gave up 2 bases and J gave up 1 base, with 5 bases separating them. In DNA, the CDR3 is TGTGCCAGCAGCTTACTGGCGAACACTGAAGCTTTCTTT. Protein product: CASSLLANTEAFF.

This chain uses TRBV7-2 with TRBJ2-3; D is unclear. CDR3 length: 13 residues. In germline, CDR1 is SGHTA, CDR2 FQGNSA. The V end was cut by 4 bases, the J end by 3 bases, with 8 bases between. This CDR3 reads CASSSPVTDTQYF. CDR3 sequence (DNA): TGTGCCAGCAGCTCCCCCGTAACAGATACGCAGTATTTT. Variable domain in full (rest from reference TRBV7-2 and TRBJ2-3): GAGVSQSPSNKVTEKGKDVELRCDPISGHTALYWYRQSLGQGLEFLIYFQGNSAPDKSGLPSDRFSAERTGGSVSTLTIQRTQQEDSAVYLCASSSPVTDTQYFGPGTRLTVL.

The gene calls are TRBV19 and TRBJ1-5, with 7 bases matching TRBD1. The V segment lost 10 bases and the J segment 7 bases; nucleotides outside the gene matches: 10. Germline values: CDR1 LNHDA, CDR2 SQIVND (reference sequence). The CDR3 is made up of 13 amino acids. The CDR3: CATTDRERQPQHF. The CDR3, as DNA: TGTGCCACCACAGACAGGGAACGACAGCCCCAGCATTTT.

The chain joins TRBV6-5 to TRBJ1-5; D not resolved. The CDR3 consists of 15 residues. The V and J ends lost 6 bases and 0 bases respectively, with 12 bases between them. CDR1 is MNHEY and CDR2 is SVGAGI in the germline V gene. The chain's CDR3 is CASRVYGYSNQPQHF. The CDR3 DNA reads TGTGCCAGCAGGGTCTACGGGTATAGCAATCAGCCCCAGCATTTT.